These 9 T cell receptor beta chains share one sample of origin, sequenced in a study of blood T cell repertoires in COVID-19. Here immunoSEQ multiplex PCR was the method, and the copy in TCRdb shows in-frame clones only, minus some. This table has under 350,000 clones, approximately 90% appearing once. The source material was PBMCs or T cells enriched from blood (not recorded which). Receptors were obtained from a man aged 25 to 45 who had recovered from COVID-19.

This rearrangement joins TRBV30 to TRBJ1-3, with 7 bases identical to TRBD1. V was pared by 5 bases and J by 1 base, with 8 bases of the junction left unmatched. The CDR3 has 15 amino acids. Germline assignment: CDR1 GTSNPN and CDR2 SVGIG (reference sequence). CDR3 nucleotides: TGTGCCTGGGGGGACAGTGAAGGTTCTGGAAACACCATATATTTT. Translated, it gives CAWGDSEGSGNTIYF.

The rearrangement links TRBV10-3 to TRBJ1-2; 9 bases map to TRBD1. J was trimmed by 7 bases and V by 0 bases; bases with no gene match: 9. The CDR3 has 16 residues. Germline assignment: CDR1 ENHRY and CDR2 SYGVKD. This chain's CDR3 is CAISESAGQGQAGYTF. CDR3 in DNA: TGTGCCATCAGTGAGTCGGCGGGACAGGGTCAGGCTGGCTACACCTTC.

This chain joins TRBV5-4 and TRBJ1-1; tentatively, D is TRBD1 (6 bases). V was shortened by 2 bases and J by 0 bases, with 8 bases between the two germline ends. Looked up from germline, CDR1 is SGHNT and CDR2 is YYREEE (reference sequence). The CDR3 has 14 amino acids. The CDR3 sequence is CASSFGQMNTEAFF. The CDR3 bases are TGTGCCAGCAGCTTTGGACAGATGAACACTGAAGCTTTCTTT.

The chain has TRBV7-2 and TRBJ1-4; D might be TRBD1 (6 bases). The germline V gene has CDR1 SGHTA and CDR2 FQGNSA. The CDR3 is 15 residues long. V lost 7 bases to trimming and J lost 5 bases, with 17 bases between them. This CDR3 is CASTQGFPRNEKLFF. CDR3 DNA sequence: TGTGCCAGCACTCAGGGGTTCCCACGGAATGAAAAACTGTTTTTT.

The chain uses TRBV28 and TRBJ1-6, with D tentatively TRBD1 (6 bases). The CDR3 consists of 16 residues. Trimming stripped 6 bases from V and 7 bases from J, with 19 bases between. Germline V CDR1 and CDR2: MDHEN, SYDVKM. The CDR3 protein is CASRYHTGLENSPLHF. The CDR3 bases are TGTGCCAGCAGATATCATACAGGGTTAGAAAATTCACCCCTCCACTTT.

The rearrangement uses TRBV14 and TRBJ2-3; D unresolved. Germline assignment: CDR1 SGHDN and CDR2 FVKESK. Trimming took off 0 bases at V and 0 bases at J, with 13 bases between the two ends. The CDR3 length is 17 residues. CDR3 in amino acids: CASSQDPRTPSTDTQYF. CDR3 bases: TGTGCCAGCAGCCAAGATCCTCGCACTCCTAGCACAGATACGCAGTATTTT.

The genes are TRBV5-1 and TRBJ2-7; a weak D match, TRBD2 (6 bases). The germline V and J ends were trimmed by 7 bases and 3 bases, with 11 bases remaining between them. This CDR3 region has 12 residues. Germline V gives CDR1 SGHRS, CDR2 YFSETQ. CDR3 in amino acids: CASQKAGYEQYF. Here the CDR3 DNA reads TGCGCCAGCCAGAAAGCGGGCTACGAGCAGTACTTC.

This clone was counted a few times. The CDR3 reads CASSFYSGGGPEAFF. CDR3 nucleotides: TGTGCCAGCAGCTTCTACTCAGGGGGCGGCCCTGAAGCTTTCTTT. The chain couples TRBV7-9 to TRBJ1-1, with 8 bases identical to TRBD1. This CDR3 has 15 residues. V gave up 3 bases and J gave up 6 bases; unmatched junction bases: 9. The germline V gene has CDR1 SEHNR and CDR2 FQNEAQ (reference sequence).

This chain links TRBV6-5 with TRBJ2-4; TRBD2 might be the D (6 bases). Germline V CDR1 and CDR2: MNHEY, SVGAGI. The CDR3 contains 16 residues. V was cut by 0 bases and J by 0 bases, with 9 bases left in between. CDR3 in amino acids: CASSYSEGSAKNIQYF. In DNA form, the CDR3 reads TGTGCCAGCAGTTACTCGGAGGGATCAGCCAAAAACATTCAGTACTTC.